The 17 T cell receptor beta chains listed next were all sequenced from one sample in a study of T-cell memory formation after mild COVID-19. TCRdb called the 5' RACE reads again in MiXCR, with one record for every CDR3 protein. Of 90,000 to 120,000 distinct CDR3 sequences in the sample, approximately 15% were seen once. What was sequenced was PBMCs or a T cell subset sorted from them (not recorded which). The origin of the receptors is a young man who had mild COVID-19 (a few samples of this study predate the infection). Cell type and time point are not known.

J is TRBJ1-5 and V is TRBV19, with no clear D. The V end lost 5 bases, the J end lost 1 base, and 21 bases lay between the germline ends. The CDR3 spans 18 residues. Germline loops: CDR1 LNHDA, CDR2 SQIVND (reference sequence). CDR3 sequence reads: CASSPLRDASASNQPQHF. CDR3 DNA sequence: TGTGCCAGTAGTCCCCTCCGAGACGCCTCTGCCAGCAATCAGCCCCAGCATTTT.

This clonotype was recorded a few times. The gene calls are TRBV6-2 or TRBV6-3 and TRBJ2-2; D may be TRBD1 or TRBD2 (5 bases each). Germline CDR1 and CDR2: MNHEY and SVGEGT. V lost 4 bases and J lost 1, with 10 bases in between. The CDR3 covers 15 residues. CDR3 in amino acids: CASSFWDGNTGELFF. The CDR3 nucleotides read TGTGCCAGCAGTTTCTGGGACGGGAACACCGGGGAGCTGTTTTTT.

This clonotype was observed a few times. The CDR3, as DNA: TGTGCCAGCAGTGGCGAAACGGCTAACTATGGCTACACCTTC. Translating it yields CASSGETANYGYTF. The V and J genes are TRBV2 and TRBJ1-2, with D unresolved. CDR1 is SNHLY and CDR2 is FYNNEI in the germline V gene. This CDR3 is 14 amino acids long. V gave up 4 bases and J gave up 0 bases, with 9 bases separating them.

This chain links TRBV9 with TRBJ2-7; 10 bases are shared with TRBD2. This CDR3 region has 15 residues. Germline trimming cut 0 bases from V and 2 bases from J; bases unmatched to any gene: 2. The germline V gene encodes CDR1 SGDLS and CDR2 YYNGEE. The DNA for the CDR3 is TGTGCCAGCAGCGTAGGGCTAGCGGGGGCCTACGAGCAGTACTTC. Translating gives CASSVGLAGAYEQYF.

This clonotype was seen more than once but under ten times. The J gene is TRBJ2-7, the V gene TRBV4-1; 11 bases map to TRBD2. Germline CDR1 is MGHRA and CDR2 is YSYEKL. This CDR3 is 16 amino acids long. The V gene end was trimmed by 5 bases and the J gene end by 2 bases; junction bases not matched to a gene: 8. CDR3 coding DNA: TGCGCCAGCAGCGTAACCGGGACTAGCGGCCCCTACGAGCAGTACTTC. This translates into CASSVTGTSGPYEQYF.

This clonotype has ten or more counts. The chain carries TRBV12-3 or TRBV12-4 and TRBJ2-7; maybe TRBD1 (6 bases). V dropped 6 bases and J dropped 0 bases, with 9 bases sitting between them. This CDR3 spans 13 amino acids. The CDR3 spells CASRTGNSYEQYF. CDR3 sequence (DNA): TGTGCCAGCAGGACAGGTAACTCCTACGAGCAGTACTTC.

This clonotype occurred many times. This chain uses TRBV5-1 with TRBJ2-3, with D unclear. CDR3 length: 14 amino acids. The V end was cut by 4 bases, the J end by 1 base, with 10 bases between. Germline V lookup: CDR1 SGHRS, CDR2 YFSETQ. The CDR3 reads CASSPELGTDTQYF. The CDR3 DNA reads TGCGCCAGCAGCCCCGAGCTAGGCACAGATACGCAGTATTTT. Complete variable domain (other parts from reference TRBV5-1 and TRBJ2-3): KAGVTQTPRYLIKTRGQQVTLSCSPISGHRSVSWYQQTPGQGLQFLFEYFSETQRNKGNFPGRFSGRQFSNSRSEMNVSTLELGDSALYLCASSPELGTDTQYFGPGTRLTVL.

This clonotype came up many times. The chain couples TRBV6-5 to TRBJ1-2, with D possibly matching TRBD1 (5 bases). The CDR3 runs 14 residues. Germline V gene sequence: CDR1 MNHEY, CDR2 SVGAGI. The V end was cut by 0 bases, the J end by 2 bases, with 7 bases between. This chain's CDR3 is CASSYSDNNYGYTF. DNA for the CDR3: TGTGCCAGCAGTTACTCGGACAACAACTATGGCTACACCTTC.

This clonotype has ten or more counts. The gene calls are TRBV5-1 and TRBJ1-5; TRBD1 agrees at 7 bases. The CDR3 is made up of 14 amino acids. With 4 bases clipped from V and 5 bases from J, the junction kept 6 bases outside the gene matches. The germline V gene encodes CDR1 SGHRS and CDR2 YFSETQ. The CDR3 protein is CASSQWTGDQPQHF. In nucleotides, the CDR3 is TGCGCCAGCAGCCAGTGGACAGGCGATCAGCCCCAGCATTTT.

This chain joins TRBV9 and TRBJ2-6, with TRBD1 as a possible D gene (5 bases). There are 16 residues in the CDR3. Trimming removed 7 bases at V and 2 bases at J, with 16 bases between. CDR1 is SGDLS and CDR2 is YYNGEE in the germline V gene. CDR3 sequence reads: CASGYGAGTGANVLTF. The CDR3 DNA reads TGTGCCAGCGGTTATGGCGCAGGGACTGGGGCCAACGTCCTGACTTTC.

This clonotype was detected a few times. This chain connects TRBV9 to TRBJ2-7; D might be TRBD1 or TRBD2, each matching 5 bases. The CDR3 loop spans 14 amino acids. The V gene lost 4 bases and the J gene lost 4 bases, with 15 bases spanning the gap. CDR1 and CDR2 from the germline V gene are SGDLS and YYNGEE. This CDR3 is CASSPRVGGYEQYF. The CDR3, as DNA: TGTGCCAGCAGCCCCCGTGTTGGGGGTTACGAGCAGTACTTC.

V is TRBV29-1 and J is TRBJ2-1; tentative D call: TRBD1 (6 bases). In germline, CDR1 is SQVTM, CDR2 ANQGSEA. The CDR3 extends over 10 amino acids. V lost 5 bases to trimming and J lost 9 bases, with 8 bases between them. CDR3 sequence (DNA): TGCAGCGTTTACAGGGCTGAGCAGTTCTTC. Protein sequence: CSVYRAEQFF.

This clonotype has a handful of counts. The V and J genes are TRBV10-3 and TRBJ2-1; TRBD2 agrees at 14 bases. The J segment lost 7 bases and the V segment lost 6 bases, leaving 5 bases of the junction unmatched. The CDR3 has 15 residues. Per the germline V gene, CDR1 is ENHRY and CDR2 is SYGVKD. The CDR3 protein is CAIRTSGGAGNEQFF. For the CDR3, the DNA is TGTGCCATCAGGACTAGCGGGGGGGCCGGTAATGAGCAGTTCTTC.

V gene TRBV7-9 combines with J gene TRBJ1-4; TRBD1 is a possible D gene (6 bases). The germline V gene encodes CDR1 SEHNR and CDR2 FQNEAQ (reference sequence). V lost 4 bases and J lost 8, with 14 bases in between. This CDR3 is 14 amino acids long. CDR3 loop: CASSSQGPGEKLFF. The CDR3 bases are TGTGCCAGCAGCTCACAGGGTCCTGGGGAAAAACTGTTTTTT.

A remark on this clonotype: A clone one base away is much larger, so this may be a read error. The chain links TRBV6-2 or TRBV6-3 to TRBJ1-1; D not certain. Trimming pared 1 base from V and 0 bases from J, leaving 3 bases between. The CDR3 totals 13 residues. Germline CDR1 and CDR2: MNHEY and SVGEGT. CDR3 coding DNA: TGTGCCAGCAGTTACTTGGTGAACACTGAAGCTTTCTTT. Residues: CASSYLVNTEAFF.

Only a few counts were recorded for this clonotype. The chain's CDR3 is CASTEEPYEQYF. CDR3 bases: TGTGCCAGCACCGAGGAACCCTACGAGCAGTACTTC. The chain has TRBV12-3 or TRBV12-4 and TRBJ2-7; D remains unclear. Trimming took 7 bases from V and 2 from J, leaving 9 bases between them. The CDR3 covers 12 residues.

The chain carries TRBV5-1 and TRBJ2-3; TRBD1 agrees at 7 bases. Trimming cost V 4 bases and J 2 bases; bases outside gene matches: 10. This CDR3 contains 16 residues. Germline-derived CDR1 and CDR2 are SGHRS and YFSETQ. This chain's CDR3 is CASSPGWDSNTDTQYF. CDR3 nucleotides: TGCGCCAGCAGCCCGGGCTGGGACAGCAACACAGATACGCAGTATTTT.